This T cell receptor (beta chain) was documented in a study of CD8 T cells in Susac syndrome. Whole-study findings and limits: As the study acknowledged, the number of individuals in its TCR sequencing and HLA analysis was relatively small.

cDNA came from about 0.5 to 1 ug RNA primed by random hexamers. Multiplex PCR with immunoSEQ amplified the TCR beta CDR3 across 54 Vbeta and 13 Jbeta. TCRdb re-called the immunoSEQ multiplex PCR reads through MiXCR, storing one row per CDR3 protein. The sample has over 100,000 distinct CDR3 sequences; roughly 95% are singletons. TCR beta was sequenced from blood CD8+ and CD4+ T cells. The CDR3 is made up of 12 amino acids. Trimming shortened V by 3 bases and J by 5 bases, and 8 bases separated the two germline ends. Per germline, CDR1 KGHSH and CDR2 LQKENI. Of note for this clonotype: Its antigen is not identified.

The source of this sequence is a human donor in good health. What was sequenced was CD4+ T cells from PBMCs. The chain couples TRBV18 to TRBJ2-7; no firm D call. Here the CDR3 reads CASSPVAHEQYF. The CDR3 DNA sequence: TGTGCCAGCTCACCGGTGGCCCACGAGCAGTACTTC.